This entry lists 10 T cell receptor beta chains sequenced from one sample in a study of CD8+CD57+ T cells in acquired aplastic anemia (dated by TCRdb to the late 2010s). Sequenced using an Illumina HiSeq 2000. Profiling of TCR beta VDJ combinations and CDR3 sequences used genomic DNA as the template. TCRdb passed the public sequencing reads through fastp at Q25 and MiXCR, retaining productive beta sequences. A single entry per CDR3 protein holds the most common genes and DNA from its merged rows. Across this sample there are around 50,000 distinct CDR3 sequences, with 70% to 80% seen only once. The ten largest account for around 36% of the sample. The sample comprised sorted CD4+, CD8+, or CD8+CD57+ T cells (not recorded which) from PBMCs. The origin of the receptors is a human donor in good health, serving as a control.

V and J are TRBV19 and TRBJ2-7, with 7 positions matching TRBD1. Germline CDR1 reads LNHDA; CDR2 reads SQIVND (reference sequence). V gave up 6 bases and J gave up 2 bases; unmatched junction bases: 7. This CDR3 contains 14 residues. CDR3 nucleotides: TGTGCCAGTAGCCCGGGACAGCATACCTACGAGCAGTACTTC. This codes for CASSPGQHTYEQYF.

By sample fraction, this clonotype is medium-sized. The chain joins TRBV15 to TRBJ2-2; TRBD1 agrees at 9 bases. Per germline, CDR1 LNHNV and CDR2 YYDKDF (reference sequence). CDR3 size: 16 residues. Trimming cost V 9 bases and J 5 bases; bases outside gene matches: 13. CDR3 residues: CATKNGQGWETGELFF. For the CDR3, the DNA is TGTGCCACAAAGAACGGACAGGGGTGGGAAACCGGGGAGCTGTTTTTT.

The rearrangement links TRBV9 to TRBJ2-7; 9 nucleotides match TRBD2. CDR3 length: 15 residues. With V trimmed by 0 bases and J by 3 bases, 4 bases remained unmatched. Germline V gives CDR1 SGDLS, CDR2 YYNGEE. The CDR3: CASSVGVSGGYEQYF. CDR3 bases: TGTGCCAGCAGCGTAGGGGTTAGCGGGGGCTACGAGCAGTACTTC.

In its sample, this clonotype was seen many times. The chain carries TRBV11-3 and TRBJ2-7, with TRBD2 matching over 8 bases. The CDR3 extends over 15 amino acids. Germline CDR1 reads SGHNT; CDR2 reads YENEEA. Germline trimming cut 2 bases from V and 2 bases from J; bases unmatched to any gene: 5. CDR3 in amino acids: CASSLWVSGAYEQYF. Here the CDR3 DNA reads TGTGCCAGCAGCTTATGGGTTAGCGGGGCCTACGAGCAGTACTTC.

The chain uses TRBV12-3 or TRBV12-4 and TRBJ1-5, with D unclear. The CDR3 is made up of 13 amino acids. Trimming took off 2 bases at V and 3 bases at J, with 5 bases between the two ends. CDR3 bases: TGTGCCAGCAGTTTAAAATTCAATCAGCCCCAGCATTTT. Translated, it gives CASSLKFNQPQHF.

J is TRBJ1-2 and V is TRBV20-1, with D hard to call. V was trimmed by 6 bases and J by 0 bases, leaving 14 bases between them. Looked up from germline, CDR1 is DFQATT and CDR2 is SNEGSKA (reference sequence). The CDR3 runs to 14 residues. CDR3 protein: CSASSPQTNYGYTF. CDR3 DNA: TGCAGTGCCAGCAGCCCACAGACTAACTATGGCTACACCTTC.

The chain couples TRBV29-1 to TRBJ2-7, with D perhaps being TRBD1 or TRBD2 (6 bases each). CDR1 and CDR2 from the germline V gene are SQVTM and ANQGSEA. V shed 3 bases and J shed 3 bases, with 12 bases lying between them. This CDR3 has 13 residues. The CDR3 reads CSVEEEGDYEQYF. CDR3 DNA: TGCAGCGTTGAGGAGGAGGGGGACTACGAGCAGTACTTC.

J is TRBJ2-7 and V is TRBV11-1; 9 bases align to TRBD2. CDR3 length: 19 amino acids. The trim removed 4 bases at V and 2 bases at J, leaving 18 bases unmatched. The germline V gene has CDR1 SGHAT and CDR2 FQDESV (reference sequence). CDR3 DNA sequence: TGTGCCAGCAGCTCCGGAGGTAGCGGGAGAGGGGGGGCCACCTACGAGCAGTACTTC. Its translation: CASSSGGSGRGGATYEQYF.

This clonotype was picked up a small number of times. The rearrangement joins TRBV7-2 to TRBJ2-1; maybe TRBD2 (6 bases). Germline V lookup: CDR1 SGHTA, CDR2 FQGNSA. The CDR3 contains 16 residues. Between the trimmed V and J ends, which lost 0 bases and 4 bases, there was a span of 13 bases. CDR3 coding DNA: TGTGCCAGCAGCTTAGCGGGCGGGAACAAGTACAATGAGCAGTTCTTC. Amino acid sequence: CASSLAGGNKYNEQFF. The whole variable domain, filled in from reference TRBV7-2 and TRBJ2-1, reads GAGVSQSPSNKVTEKGKDVELRCDPISGHTALYWYRQSLGQGLEFLIYFQGNSAPDKSGLPSDRFSAERTGGSVSTLTIQRTQQEDSAVYLCASSLAGGNKYNEQFFGPGTRLTVL.

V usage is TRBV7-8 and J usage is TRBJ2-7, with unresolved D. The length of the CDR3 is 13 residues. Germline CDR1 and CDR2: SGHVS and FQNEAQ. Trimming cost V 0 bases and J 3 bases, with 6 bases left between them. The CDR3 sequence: CASSLANDYEQYF. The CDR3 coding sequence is TGTGCCAGCAGCTTAGCGAACGACTACGAGCAGTACTTC. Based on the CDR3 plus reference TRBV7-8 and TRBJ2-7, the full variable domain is GAGVSQSPRYKVAKRGQDVALRCDPISGHVSLFWYQQALGQGPEFLTYFQNEAQLDKSGLPSDRFFAERPEGSVSTLKIQRTQQEDSAVYLCASSLANDYEQYFGPGTRLTVT.